This T cell receptor beta chain derives from a study of high-grade serous ovarian cancer treatment subgroups. The CDR3 runs to 14 residues. V lost 4 bases and J lost 0, with 10 bases in between. Per the germline V gene, CDR1 is MNHEY and CDR2 is SMNVEV (reference sequence). The repertoire was sequenced with immunoSEQ multiplex PCR; TCRdb's copy has only in-frame clones and lacks some. The sample includes around 37,000 clones, approximately 80% of them seen just once. Study-level results: The analyses considered CDR3 and ignored CDR1 and CDR2.

This clone was counted only a few times. Its antigen is unknown. Tumor samples were obtained before definitive surgery or chemotherapy. This chain connects TRBV27 to TRBJ2-7; no firm D call. Sequencing was done on a sample of tumor tissue. The TCR comes from a human donor with high-grade serous ovarian cancer. CDR3 residues: CASSYSTYSYEQYF. In DNA, the CDR3 is TGTGCCAGCAGTTACAGTACCTACTCCTACGAGCAGTACTTC.